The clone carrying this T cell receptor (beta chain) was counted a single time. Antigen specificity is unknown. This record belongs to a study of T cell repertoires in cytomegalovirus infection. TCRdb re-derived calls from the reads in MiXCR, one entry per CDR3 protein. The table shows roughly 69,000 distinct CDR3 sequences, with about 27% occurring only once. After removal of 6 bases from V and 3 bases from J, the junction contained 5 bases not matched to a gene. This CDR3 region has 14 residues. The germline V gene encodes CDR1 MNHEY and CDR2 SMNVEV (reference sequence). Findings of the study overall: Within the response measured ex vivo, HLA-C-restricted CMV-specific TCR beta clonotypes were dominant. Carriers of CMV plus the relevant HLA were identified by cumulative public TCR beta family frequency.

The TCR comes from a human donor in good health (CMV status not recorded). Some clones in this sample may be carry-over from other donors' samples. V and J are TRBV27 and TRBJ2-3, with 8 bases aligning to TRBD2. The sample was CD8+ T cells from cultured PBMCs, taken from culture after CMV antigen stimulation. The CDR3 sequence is CASSPGLVTDTQYF. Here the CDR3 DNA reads TGTGCCAGCAGCCCGGGACTAGTAACAGATACGCAGTATTTT.